The rows below give T cell receptor beta chains drawn from one sample of a study of brain metastases from non-small cell lung cancer. Only in-frame clones appear in the TCRdb table, and some are missing; sequencing was by immunoSEQ multiplex PCR. Of 1,200 to 1,500 clones listed, around 87% are singletons. The sample consisted of tumor-adjacent normal tissue. These receptors all stem from a donor aged 40 or older with non-small cell lung cancer. CDR3s include the opening cysteine and the closing phenylalanine or tryptophan. A D gene is named only where the DNA matches it firmly. A clone size is listed for some rows: how often the clone was seen (once, few, many), or a class if it is expanded.

CDR3 DNA: TGTGCCAGTAGTATACGGGTGAACTATGGCTACACCTTC
CDR3 protein: CASSIRVNYGYTF
J gene: TRBJ1-2
D gene: NA
V gene: TRBV19
clone size: NA

CDR3 DNA: TGTGCCAGCAGTCAAACAGGGGGCGATAATTCACCCCTCCACTTT
CDR3 protein: CASSQTGGDNSPLHF
J gene: TRBJ1-6
D gene: TRBD1
V gene: TRBV6-6
clone size: NA

CDR3 DNA: TGTGCCAGCAGCCCTCCTGAGGATTCGGACTATGGCTACACCTTC
CDR3 protein: CASSPPEDSDYGYTF
J gene: TRBJ1-2
D gene: NA
V gene: TRBV27
clone size: NA

CDR3 DNA: TGTGCCAGCAGCTTAGCACAGCTCATTGATGGCTACACCTTC
CDR3 protein: CASSLAQLIDGYTF
J gene: TRBJ1-2
D gene: NA
V gene: TRBV7-2
clone size: NA

CDR3 DNA: TGTGCCAGTAAATCCGGGGGATCTAGCACAGATACGCAGTATTTT
CDR3 protein: CASKSGGSSTDTQYF
J gene: TRBJ2-3
D gene: NA
V gene: TRBV19
clone size: NA

CDR3 DNA: TGTGCCAGCCTCAGGAGGGGCCCAGATACGCAGTATTTT
CDR3 protein: CASLRRGPDTQYF
J gene: TRBJ2-3
D gene: NA
V gene: TRBV7-8
clone size: NA

CDR3 DNA: TGCAGCGTCGCGAAACCGGGGGGTTTAGGGGAGACCCAGTACTTC
CDR3 protein: CSVAKPGGLGETQYF
J gene: TRBJ2-5
D gene: TRBD2
V gene: TRBV29-1
clone size: NA

CDR3 DNA: TGCAGTGCTAGGACGGCGACTGAAGCTTTCTTT
CDR3 protein: CSARTATEAFF
J gene: TRBJ1-1
D gene: NA
V gene: TRBV20-1
clone size: once

CDR3 DNA: TGCAGTGCTAGTACCCTAGCGGGAGGCGAGCAGTACTTC
CDR3 protein: CSASTLAGGEQYF
J gene: TRBJ2-7
D gene: TRBD2
V gene: TRBV20-1
clone size: few

CDR3 DNA: TGTGCCATCAGTGACGGACCGGGAGCTGGCGAGCAGTACTTC
CDR3 protein: CAISDGPGAGEQYF
J gene: TRBJ2-7
D gene: NA
V gene: TRBV10-3
clone size: NA

CDR3 DNA: TGTGCCAGCAGTGAATACCTAGGACAGGGCGGAACAGATACGCAGTATTTT
CDR3 protein: CASSEYLGQGGTDTQYF
J gene: TRBJ2-3
D gene: TRBD1
V gene: TRBV25-1
clone size: NA

CDR3 DNA: TGTGCCAGCAGTGGAACTGGTAGCGAGCAGTACTTC
CDR3 protein: CASSGTGSEQYF
J gene: TRBJ2-7
D gene: NA
V gene: TRBV2
clone size: NA

CDR3 DNA: TGTGCCAGCAGCTTAGGGACTAGCGGGATGGGATACAATGAGCAGTTCTTC
CDR3 protein: CASSLGTSGMGYNEQFF
J gene: TRBJ2-1
D gene: TRBD2
V gene: TRBV7-3
clone size: NA

CDR3 DNA: TGTGCCAGCAGCTTAGATCGCGGTCCTGAGGCTTTCTTT
CDR3 protein: CASSLDRGPEAFF
J gene: TRBJ1-1
D gene: NA
V gene: TRBV7-2
clone size: NA

CDR3 DNA: TGTGCCAGTAGTTACAGCCCTAACTATGGCTACACCTTC
CDR3 protein: CASSYSPNYGYTF
J gene: TRBJ1-2
D gene: NA
V gene: TRBV19
clone size: NA

CDR3 DNA: TGCGCCAGCAGCCCCGGGGACAGGGGTCTCTATGGGACTGAAGCTTTCTTT
CDR3 protein: CASSPGDRGLYGTEAFF
J gene: TRBJ1-1
D gene: TRBD1
V gene: TRBV4-1
clone size: NA

CDR3 DNA: TGCGCCAGCAGCTTCGGACAGGGCGGTGGAAACACCATATATTTT
CDR3 protein: CASSFGQGGGNTIYF
J gene: TRBJ1-3
D gene: TRBD1
V gene: TRBV5-1
clone size: NA

CDR3 DNA: TGTGCCAGCAGCCAAAGCGGGCTGGAAAATGAGCAGTTCTTC
CDR3 protein: CASSQSGLENEQFF
J gene: TRBJ2-1
D gene: NA
V gene: TRBV14
clone size: NA

CDR3 DNA: TGCGCCAGCAGCTTGGGGCAACTAGCGGGAGGACAAGAGACCCAGTACTTC
CDR3 protein: CASSLGQLAGGQETQYF
J gene: TRBJ2-5
D gene: TRBD2
V gene: TRBV5-1
clone size: NA

CDR3 DNA: TGTGCCACCAGCAGAGATCTGGGGCCCCCTGGCTACACCTTC
CDR3 protein: CATSRDLGPPGYTF
J gene: TRBJ1-2
D gene: NA
V gene: TRBV15
clone size: NA

CDR3 DNA: TGTGCCTGGGAGGAGCCCGCTCGCACTGAAGCTTTCTTT
CDR3 protein: CAWEEPARTEAFF
J gene: TRBJ1-1
D gene: NA
V gene: TRBV30
clone size: NA

CDR3 DNA: TGTGCCAGCAGTTCAGGGGGCTCCAATCAGCCCCAGCATTTT
CDR3 protein: CASSSGGSNQPQHF
J gene: TRBJ1-5
D gene: TRBD1
V gene: TRBV28
clone size: NA

CDR3 DNA: TGTGCCACCCAGAGAACCTCAAATCAGCCCCAGCATTTT
CDR3 protein: CATQRTSNQPQHF
J gene: TRBJ1-5
D gene: NA
V gene: TRBV6-1
clone size: NA

CDR3 DNA: TGTGCCAGCAGTGAAGAAAGGGTAGGAGAAAAACTGTTTTTT
CDR3 protein: CASSEERVGEKLFF
J gene: TRBJ1-4
D gene: NA
V gene: TRBV2
clone size: NA

CDR3 DNA: TGTGCCAGCAGCTTAGACCGGATCTCTGGAAACACCATATATTTT
CDR3 protein: CASSLDRISGNTIYF
J gene: TRBJ1-3
D gene: NA
V gene: TRBV7-6
clone size: NA

CDR3 DNA: TGTGCCAGCAGTTTACAGCTGATCAATGAGCAGTTCTTC
CDR3 protein: CASSLQLINEQFF
J gene: TRBJ2-1
D gene: NA
V gene: TRBV27
clone size: NA

CDR3 DNA: TGTGCCAGCTCACCACGGGGAGTAGACACTGAAGCTTTCTTT
CDR3 protein: CASSPRGVDTEAFF
J gene: TRBJ1-1
D gene: NA
V gene: TRBV18
clone size: NA

CDR3 DNA: TGTGCCAGCAGTTACACCTCGGCCGAGCAGTACTTC
CDR3 protein: CASSYTSAEQYF
J gene: TRBJ2-7
D gene: NA
V gene: TRBV6-6
clone size: NA

CDR3 DNA: TGTGCCAGCAGACCGCGGCTTGGGCAGTTGAGACGGGGAGAGACCCAGTACTTC
CDR3 protein: CASRPRLGQLRRGETQYF
J gene: TRBJ2-5
D gene: NA
V gene: TRBV28
clone size: few

CDR3 DNA: TGTGCCACCAGTGATTCGGGACCGGACGTCGGGCAGTACTTC
CDR3 protein: CATSDSGPDVGQYF
J gene: TRBJ2-7
D gene: NA
V gene: TRBV24-1
clone size: once

CDR3 DNA: TGTGCCAGCAGCTCTGTACAGGGATCCTACGAGCAGTACTTC
CDR3 protein: CASSSVQGSYEQYF
J gene: TRBJ2-7
D gene: NA
V gene: TRBV5-6
clone size: NA

CDR3 DNA: TGTGCCAGCAGCTTGGGGGACAGGGGGTACGAGCAGTACTTC
CDR3 protein: CASSLGDRGYEQYF
J gene: TRBJ2-7
D gene: TRBD1
V gene: TRBV7-2
clone size: NA

CDR3 DNA: TGTGCCAGCAGCGAGTCCCCCGGGACAGGCTACGGAAACACCATATATTTT
CDR3 protein: CASSESPGTGYGNTIYF
J gene: TRBJ1-3
D gene: TRBD1
V gene: TRBV9
clone size: NA

CDR3 DNA: TGTGCCAGCAGCCTAGGGACTAGCGGGGACACAGATACGCAGTATTTT
CDR3 protein: CASSLGTSGDTDTQYF
J gene: TRBJ2-3
D gene: TRBD2
V gene: TRBV4-2
clone size: NA

CDR3 DNA: TGTGCCAGCTCACCAGGTTCGAACACTGAAGCTTTCTTT
CDR3 protein: CASSPGSNTEAFF
J gene: TRBJ1-1
D gene: NA
V gene: TRBV18
clone size: once

CDR3 DNA: TGTGCCAGCAGTTACTGGGGACAGGGAAAAAGAACTGAAGCTTTCTTT
CDR3 protein: CASSYWGQGKRTEAFF
J gene: TRBJ1-1
D gene: TRBD1
V gene: TRBV6-5
clone size: NA

CDR3 DNA: TGCGCCAGCAGCCCTCACAGGGACAGACAAATGTCCTACGAGCAGTACTTC
CDR3 protein: CASSPHRDRQMSYEQYF
J gene: TRBJ2-7
D gene: TRBD1
V gene: TRBV4-1
clone size: NA

CDR3 DNA: TGTGCCAGCAGTTTCCGGGTTGGGGGCACAGATACGCAGTATTTT
CDR3 protein: CASSFRVGGTDTQYF
J gene: TRBJ2-3
D gene: NA
V gene: TRBV2
clone size: NA

CDR3 DNA: TGTGCCAGCAGTTTACCCCCATTCGGAAGAGGAACCGGGGAGCTGTTTTTT
CDR3 protein: CASSLPPFGRGTGELFF
J gene: TRBJ2-2
D gene: NA
V gene: TRBV28
clone size: NA

CDR3 DNA: TGTGCCAGCAGCTTGGGGGGTACCAATCAGCCCCAGCATTTT
CDR3 protein: CASSLGGTNQPQHF
J gene: TRBJ1-5
D gene: NA
V gene: TRBV5-6
clone size: NA

CDR3 DNA: TGTGCCAGCAGCCGGTACGGGAGAGGGGCAGATACGCAGTATTTT
CDR3 protein: CASSRYGRGADTQYF
J gene: TRBJ2-3
D gene: NA
V gene: TRBV14
clone size: NA

CDR3 DNA: TGTGCCAGCAGCAAAGTGGGGAATGGCTACACCTTC
CDR3 protein: CASSKVGNGYTF
J gene: TRBJ1-2
D gene: NA
V gene: TRBV21-1
clone size: NA

CDR3 DNA: TGTGCCACCAGTGATTTGGGGACTAGCGGGATCCACACGGACTACAATGAGCAGTTCTTC
CDR3 protein: CATSDLGTSGIHTDYNEQFF
J gene: TRBJ2-1
D gene: TRBD2
V gene: TRBV24-1
clone size: NA

CDR3 DNA: TGCGCCAGCAGACCAGACATGACGGACAATTCACCCCTCCACTTT
CDR3 protein: CASRPDMTDNSPLHF
J gene: TRBJ1-6
D gene: NA
V gene: TRBV4-1
clone size: few